The sequence of this T cell receptor (beta chain) was determined in a study of beta chain features in type 1 diabetes. As for the study in general: Examination spanned about 99 million sorted cells from all samples. Study-wide findings and caveats: Type 1 diabetes patients showed a moderate but significant shortening of TCRB CDR3s in all four CD4+ subsets. In type 1 diabetes patients, VDJ junctions had fewer insertions; deletions at these junctions were more frequent. Possible PCR preference for shorter templates applied equally to patients and controls. Any HLA type influence on TCRB rearrangement was left unresolved here.

This CDR3 is built from 16 residues. The junction had 10 bases not matched to a gene; V was cut back by 4 bases and J by 7 bases. The germline CDR1 and CDR2 sequences are SGHRS and YFSETQ. Notes on this clone: What it recognizes is unknown.

Sequenced material consisted of expressed TCRB transcripts (all of the isolated RNA was reverse transcribed). The method was immunoSEQ multiplex PCR; TCRdb's version includes in-frame clones alone and lacks a portion of them. The sample records approximately 46,000 clones, roughly 47% being singletons. V gene TRBV5-1 combines with J gene TRBJ2-1; 11 bases are shared with TRBD2. Sequenced sample: stem cell memory CD4+ T cells from blood. The receptor was derived from a man aged 25-40 years with type 1 diabetes. The CDR3 nucleotides are TGCGCCAGCAGCCTTTTGACTAGCGGGATTTTTAATGAGCAGTTCTTC. Its translation: CASSLLTSGIFNEQFF. The variable domain in full, completed from reference TRBV5-1 and TRBJ2-1, reads KAGVTQTPRYLIKTRGQQVTLSCSPISGHRSVSWYQQTPGQGLQFLFEYFSETQRNKGNFPGRFSGRQFSNSRSEMNVSTLELGDSALYLCASSLLTSGIFNEQFFGPGTRLTVL.